Given below is one TCR beta chain in context. Antigen unknown. The CDR3 covers 15 residues. CDR1 and CDR2 (germline): MNHNS, SASEGT. J lost 4 bases, V lost 6 bases, and 6 bases had no gene match. The record originates from a study of cytomegalovirus exposure and HLA in healthy donors. It was with 60 Vbeta and 13 Jbeta primers that the PCR ran. Some clones are missing from TCRdb's copy, which holds only in-frame ones; the method was immunoSEQ multiplex PCR. The sample records 120,000 to 150,000 clones, 76% being singletons. Study outcomes and limitations: Judged likely to be a sequencing artifact was a cluster of highly shared sequence variants. It was 150 to 200 TCR beta chains that were listed as cytomegalovirus-associated.

The sequenced sample consisted of PBMCs. This receptor was obtained from a young man in good health and CMV-seronegative. V usage is TRBV6-1 and J usage is TRBJ1-4; 9 bases agree with TRBD1. CDR3 amino acids: CASRLSGQGNEKLFF. CDR3 sequence (DNA): TGTGCCAGCAGATTATCGGGACAGGGTAATGAAAAACTGTTTTTT.